The next 10 T cell receptor beta chains were all read from a single sample in a study of CXCR3-negative and CXCR3-positive naive CD8 T cells. Libraries were UMI-labeled 5' RACE TRB cDNA. Using the 5' RACE reads, TCRdb records one entry per CDR3 protein without DNA. The sample table sets out about 40,000 distinct CDR3 sequences. Sequencing used memory CD8+ T cells from blood. These receptors all come from a human donor in good health. Some clones in this sample may be carry-over from other donors' samples.

The rearrangement joins TRBV29-1 to TRBJ2-7; TCRdb returns TRBD1, unconfirmable since there is no DNA. The CDR3 runs 16 residues. CDR1 and CDR2 from the germline V gene are SQVTM and ANQGSEA. CDR3 residues: CSVEWPGTGNQYEQYF.

V usage is TRBV4-1 and J usage is TRBJ2-7; TCRdb gives TRBD2 as the D gene, but with no DNA this cannot be confirmed. CDR3 length equals 15 residues. CDR1 is MGHRA and CDR2 is YSYEKL in the germline V gene. The CDR3 sequence: CASSPLEDAAYEQYF.

The CDR3 protein is CASSQNEQGASSYEQYF. The V gene is TRBV21-1, the J gene TRBJ2-7; TCRdb outputs TRBD1, but without DNA this stays unchecked. TRBV21-1 is noted as a pseudogene. The CDR3 loop spans 17 amino acids.

The chain carries TRBV11-3 and TRBJ1-2; no DNA is available, so the TRBD1 call from TCRdb remains unchecked. CDR3 size: 13 residues. Per the germline V gene, CDR1 is SGHNT and CDR2 is YENEEA. The CDR3 protein is CASSPPTGYGYTF. Full variable domain (remainder filled in from reference TRBV11-3 and TRBJ1-2): EAGVVQSPRYKIIEKKQPVAFWCNPISGHNTLYWYLQNLGQGPELLIRYENEEAVDDSQLPKDRFSAERLKGVDSTLKIQPAELGDSAVYLCASSPPTGYGYTFGSGTRLTVV.

V gene TRBV7-2 combines with J gene TRBJ2-7. This CDR3 spans 17 amino acids. The germline gives CDR1 SGHTA, CDR2 FQGNSA. The CDR3 is CASSLGRAVGSSYEQYF. Variable domain in full (rest from reference TRBV7-2 and TRBJ2-7): GAGVSQSPSNKVTEKGKDVELRCDPISGHTALYWYRQSLGQGLEFLIYFQGNSAPDKSGLPSDRFSAERTGGSVSTLTIQRTQQEDSAVYLCASSLGRAVGSSYEQYFGPGTRLTVT.

The rearrangement links TRBV10-3 to TRBJ2-3; there is no DNA to check the TCRdb D call of TRBD2. Germline values: CDR1 ENHRY, CDR2 SYGVKD. This CDR3 region has 15 residues. The CDR3 sequence: CAITSGTSGRYTQYF.

The chain recombines TRBV11-3 with TRBJ2-5. The CDR3 has 15 residues. CDR1 and CDR2 (germline): SGHNT, YENEEA. The CDR3 protein is CASSLGSTGQETQYF.

The rearrangement links TRBV11-2 to TRBJ2-5; the D call from TCRdb, TRBD1, cannot be confirmed without DNA. The CDR3 loop spans 16 amino acids. In germline, CDR1 is SGHAT, CDR2 FQNNGV. CDR3 region: CASSLYQGAPQETQYF.

The rearrangement links TRBV6-2 or TRBV6-3 to TRBJ2-3; TCRdb's D call, TRBD1, is unchecked because there is no DNA. CDR1 is MNHEY and CDR2 is SVGEGT in the germline V gene. The CDR3 is 17 residues long. This CDR3 reads CASSESSPVRYTDTQYF.

The gene calls are TRBV25-1 and TRBJ2-3. Germline CDR1 is MGHDK and CDR2 is SYGVNS. CDR3 length equals 12 residues. The CDR3 is CASRFGADTQYF.